A selection of T cell receptor beta chains follows, all from one sample in a study of CD4 and CD8 cells across lung adenocarcinoma regions. TCRdb reprocessed the PCR reads with MiXCR, giving one entry per CDR3 protein. The table records 16,000 or so distinct CDR3 sequences, 45% to 70% of them present only once. The sequencing input was CD8+ T cells from the center of a lung tumor. The source of these receptors is a female donor with lung adenocarcinoma. The CD4 and CD8 labels of this study may be unreliable. CDR3s include the opening cysteine and the closing phenylalanine or tryptophan. The D gene is left open where the match is weak. Where a row states a size, it is once, few, many or the class of an expanded clone; other rows omit it.

J gene	V gene	clone size	D gene	CDR3 protein	CDR3 DNA
TRBJ2-5	TRBV7-2	.	.	CASSPAAGGTQYF	TGTGCCAGCAGCCCCGCGGCCGGTGGGACCCAGTACTTC
TRBJ2-4	TRBV4-1	.	.	CASSQADWGRGTKNTQYF	TGCGCCAGCAGCCAAGCAGACTGGGGGCGGGGAACCAAAAATACGCAGTACTTC
TRBJ2-5	TRBV8-2	.	.	CGSRLTIGRAHVF	TGTGGCAGCAGGCTGACGATCGGAAGAGCACACGTCTTC
TRBJ2-3	TRBV7-8	.	.	CASSPLVRLTDTQYF	TGTGCCAGCAGCCCCTTAGTTAGGTTAACAGATACGCAGTATTTT
TRBJ2-1	TRBV6-5	.	.	CASSYIGGNNEQFF	TGTGCCAGCAGTTACATTGGCGGAAACAATGAGCAGTTCTTC
TRBJ2-4	TRBV4-1	.	.	CASSQADAAVGTKDTQYF	TGCGCCAGCAGCCAAGCAGACGCGGCCGTGGGAACCAAAGACACTCAGTACTTT
TRBJ2-2	TRBV7-6	medium-sized	TRBD1	CASQGAHTGELFF	TGTGCCAGTCAGGGGGCACACACCGGGGAGTTGTTTTTT
TRBJ2-1	TRBV27	.	.	CASSFEFEQFF	TGTGCCAGCAGTTTTGAGTTTGAGCAGTTCTTC
TRBJ2-5	TRBV6-5	.	TRBD2	CASSYSPGWGGETQYF	TGTGCCAGCAGTTACTCCCCAGGGTGGGGGGGAGAGACCCAGTACTTC
TRBJ2-3	TRBV10-3	.	.	CGGSRGAGSPETQYF	TGTGGCGGGAGTAGGGGGGCGGGGAGCCCAGAGACGCAGTATTTT
TRBJ2-4	TRBV27	.	.	CASSSLGGRTKNMQYF	TGTGCCAGCAGTTCTCTAGGGGGGAGGACCAAAAACATGCAGTACTTC
TRBJ2-3	TRBV6-5	.	TRBD1	CASISGTGGAKDTQYF	TGTGCCAGCATTTCCGGGACAGGGGGAGCCAAAGATACTCAGTATTTC
TRBJ1-6	TRBV4-1	many	TRBD1	CASSQEGQGNSPLHF	TGCGCCAGCAGCCAAGAGGGACAGGGGAATTCACCCCTCCACTTT
TRBJ2-7	TRBV25-1	few	.	CASSENGHEQYF	TGTGCCAGCAGTGAAAATGGGCACGAGCAGTACTTC
TRBJ2-7	TRBV6-1	.	TRBD1	CAGRGHRGTDMQYF	TGTGCCGGCAGGGGGCACAGAGGCACAGATATGCAGTACTTC
TRBJ1-2	TRBV3-1	.	TRBD1	CASSPGTGDGYTF	TGTGCCAGCAGCCCCGGGACAGGGGATGGCTACACCTTC
TRBJ2-3	TRBV27	.	TRBD1	CASRRQGSDTQYF	TGTGCCAGCAGAAGACAGGGGTCAGATACGCAGTATTTT
TRBJ2-3	TRBV7-2	.	.	CASSLYGAQGDTQYF	TGTGCCAGCAGCTTGTACGGGGCCCAGGGAGATACGCAGTATTTT
TRBJ1-4	TRBV6-1	.	TRBD1	CASRQGGGDEKLFF	TGTGCCAGCAGGCAGGGGGGAGGAGATGAAAAACTGTTTTTT
TRBJ2-3	TRBV27	.	.	CASGLVLWATDMQYF	TGTGCCAGCGGTTTGGTGCTGTGGGCCACAGACATGCAGTATTTT
TRBJ2-3	TRBV27	.	.	CAGAGLCAKDTQYF	TGTGCCGGCGCGGGCCTGTGCGCCAAAGACACGCAGTATTTC
TRBJ2-3	TRBV6-1	.	TRBD2	CASSPGGGGKDIQYF	TGTGCCAGCAGTCCGGGGGGGGGAGGCAAAGACATTCAGTATTTT
TRBJ1-2	TRBV10-3	many	.	CAISGTRQYGYTF	TGTGCCATCAGTGGTACCCGACAGTATGGCTACACCTTC
TRBJ2-5	TRBV10-2	.	.	CASSEPGPEEIQSF	TGCGCCAGCAGTGAGCCGGGGCCCGAAGAGATCCAGTCTTTC
TRBJ2-2	TRBV6-1	medium-sized	TRBD2	CASSERLAGEGAGELFF	TGTGCCAGCAGTGAAAGGCTAGCGGGGGAGGGGGCCGGGGAGCTGTTTTTT
TRBJ2-3	TRBV11-1	.	.	CASSKGTLSPHTQYF	TGTGCCAGCAGCAAAGGGACCCTTTCCCCACATACGCAGTATTTT
TRBJ1-1	TRBV6-5	many	TRBD1	CASSYGTGGDTEAFF	TGTGCCAGCAGTTACGGAACAGGGGGGGACACTGAAGCTTTCTTT
TRBJ1-4	TRBV4-1	few	.	CASSLQGTANEKLFF	TGCGCCAGCAGCCTTCAGGGGACGGCTAATGAAAAACTGTTTTTT
TRBJ2-5	TRBV6-1	.	TRBD2	CASSPGLAETQYF	TGTGCCAGCAGCCCGGGACTAGCGGAGACCCAGTACTTC
TRBJ2-3	TRBV7-2	.	TRBD2	CASSFGGSTDTQYF	TGTGCCAGCAGCTTCGGGGGGTCCACAGATACGCAGTATTTT